This T cell receptor (beta chain) was captured in a study of blood T cell repertoires in COVID-19 (dated by TCRdb to the early 2020s). Study-level background: Collaborator samples came from the United States, Italy and Spain and covered acute and convalescent phases of COVID-19. The prospective study material was composed of cDNA or gDNA derived from T cells, B-cell-depleted T cells, or PBMCs. The dataset comprised deeply sampled blood TCRbeta repertoires from subjects exposed to, actively infected with, or recovered from COVID-19. The repertoires were released in a freely available public database meant as a resource for research on the immune response to SARS-CoV-2. Samples came from the ongoing ImmuneRACE study (first 160 participants) plus 1,254 subjects from 6 global collaborators. Sample metadata almost always included a de-identified subject ID, COVID-19 status, age in years and sex. Where available, HLA class I and class II types were obtained from metadata supplied by the sample provider rather than from assay-based typing.

The germline V gene specifies MNHEY as CDR1 and SVGAGI as CDR2. Spanning cysteine to phenylalanine, the CDR3 consists of 16 amino acids. Only CDR3 DNA remains: 48 bases, in frame from the first base. V gives up 0 bases and J gives up 7 bases, and the segment between their germline ends measures 18 bases. Another Seattle source contributed samples from volunteer blood donors who had recovered from COVID-19. The collaborating institutions used their own protocols to collect whole blood in K2EDTA tubes. For TCRbeta analysis, collaborators shipped samples as frozen whole blood, isolated PBMCs, or DNA extracted from either of those sample types. Comments on this clone: What antigen it recognizes has not been identified. One base away there is no much larger clone; base qualities are not given.

TCRbeta CDR3 regions were amplified from genomic DNA using the immunoSEQ Assay, a bias-controlled multiplex PCR. Regarding the original processing steps: The number of nucleated cells in each sample was estimated by amplification of reference gene primers within the assay. To quantify the absolute abundance of each unique TCRbeta CDR3 rearrangement, sequence reads were collapsed and filtered. For each sample, productive Simpson clonality was calculated as the square root of Simpson's diversity index across productive rearrangements. TCRdb provides this immuneACCESS table in a form limited to in-frame rearrangements. Some clones are lacking; in checked studies, under half of them reflect an unresolved V gene, and why the rest are absent is not known. From that table come the V and J calls and clone size; the DNA was used to work out D and trimming. This sample is represented by some 270,000 clones; about 88% of them were singletons. Approximately 5% of the sample comes from the top ten.

The paper's findings and limits, for the study overall: Clinical and demographic metadata were provided uncurated, with the amount varying by source and participant.

Recombination linked TRBV6-5 to TRBJ1-2; tentative D gene TRBD1, with 5 bases matching. Sequencing input: peripheral blood. This sequence was found in a woman aged 40-49 years who had recovered from COVID-19. The CDR3: CASSYSAQESAGGYTF. Here is the DNA: TGTGCCAGCAGTTACTCTGCACAGGAGTCTGCTGGTGGCTACACCTTC.